This T cell receptor beta chain derives from a study of cytomegalovirus exposure and HLA in healthy donors. Vbeta (60) and Jbeta (13) primers were used in the PCR. In the original workflow: Later work found 65 million to 85 million unique TCR beta chains, with about 10 million shared. Profiling relied on immunoSEQ multiplex PCR, and the TCRdb table lists in-frame clones only, not all of them. Clone size and the V and J calls come from that table; the DNA yielded D and trimming. The sample records approximately 150,000 clones, about 76% being singletons. Study-wide points: In a later analysis, TCR beta V- and J-gene trimming was associated with a missense DCLRE1C variant.

A remark on this clone: Its antigen is currently unknown.

CDR3 size: 15 residues. CDR1 SGDLS and CDR2 YYNGEE come from the germline V gene. The V end lost 0 bases, the J end lost 9 bases, and 16 bases lay between the germline ends. The chain has TRBV9 and TRBJ2-1, with a tentative D call TRBD2 (6 bases). Sequencing used PBMCs. This receptor was taken from a woman younger than 35 in good health and CMV-seropositive. CDR3 coding DNA: TGTGCCAGCAGCGTAGAGTTTCTCCCGGAGGGTGAGCAGTTCTTC. As protein: CASSVEFLPEGEQFF.